Listed here is a single T cell receptor beta chain. Its cognate antigen is unknown. The data were obtained in a study of cytomegalovirus exposure and HLA in healthy donors. As for the study in general: Unique TCR beta sequences numbering 120 million or so came from about 179 million T cells in an earlier analysis.

When sampled, the donors appeared nominally healthy, though they likely had unrecorded immune exposures. With 60 Vbeta and 13 Jbeta primers, the PCR was carried out. Only in-frame clones appear in the TCRdb table, and some are missing; sequencing was by immunoSEQ multiplex PCR. The data contain 90,000 to 100,000 clones, roughly 80% of them singletons. Study conclusions and caveats: TCR beta sequences reportedly predicted the HLA-A and HLA-B alleles of most subjects accurately. In an earlier analysis, in fewer than 700 donors, most V segments appeared productive either ~90% or ~30% of the time.

V was clipped by 5 bases and J by 4 bases; unmatched bases: 11. Germline V CDR1 and CDR2: SGHVS, FQNEAQ. The CDR3 has 16 amino acids. The chain employs TRBV7-8 and TRBJ2-3, with 8 bases fitting TRBD1. The origin of this receptor is a female donor in good health and CMV-seronegative. Sequencing was performed on PBMCs. CDR3 DNA sequence: TGTGCCAGCAGCGACAGGGGCCTGGCACGTTCAGATACGCAGTATTTT. Translating gives CASSDRGLARSDTQYF.